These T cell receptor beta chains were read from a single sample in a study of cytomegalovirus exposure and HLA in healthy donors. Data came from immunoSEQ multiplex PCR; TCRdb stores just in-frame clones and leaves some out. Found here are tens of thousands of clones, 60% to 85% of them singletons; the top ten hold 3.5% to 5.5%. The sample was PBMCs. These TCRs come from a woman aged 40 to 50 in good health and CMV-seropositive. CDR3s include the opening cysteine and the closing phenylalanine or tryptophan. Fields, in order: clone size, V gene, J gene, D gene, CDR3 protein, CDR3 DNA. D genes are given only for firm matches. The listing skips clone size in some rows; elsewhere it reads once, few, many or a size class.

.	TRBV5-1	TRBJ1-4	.	CASSNGQTGEKLFF	TGCGCCAGCAGCAATGGACAGACAGGTGAAAAACTGTTTTTT
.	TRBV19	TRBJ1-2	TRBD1	CASTRTGEEGGYTF	TGTGCCAGTACCCGTACAGGGGAGGAGGGCGGCTACACCTTC
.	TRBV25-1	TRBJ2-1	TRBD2	CASSEPGLAAYNEQFF	TGTGCCAGCAGTGAACCGGGACTAGCGGCCTACAATGAGCAGTTCTTC
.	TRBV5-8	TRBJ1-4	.	CASSLRQANEKLFF	TGTGCCAGCAGCTTGCGACAGGCTAATGAAAAACTGTTTTTT
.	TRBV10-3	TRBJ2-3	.	CAISDQGGGTDTQYF	TGTGCCATCAGTGATCAAGGGGGGGGCACAGATACGCAGTATTTT
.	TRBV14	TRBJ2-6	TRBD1	CASSQVPDRAVSGANVLTF	TGTGCCAGCAGCCAAGTCCCGGACAGGGCCGTCTCTGGGGCCAACGTCCTGACTTTC
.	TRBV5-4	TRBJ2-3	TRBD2	CASSPEGSGKVTQYF	TGTGCCAGCAGCCCGGAGGGTAGCGGGAAGGTTACGCAGTATTTT
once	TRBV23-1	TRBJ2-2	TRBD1	CASSQSWFMRDEDRGLIPGELFF	TGCGCCAGCAGTCAATCTTGGTTCATGAGGGACGAGGACAGGGGGCTTATTCCCGGGGAGCTGTTTTTT
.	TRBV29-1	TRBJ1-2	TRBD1	CSVLKGGGPLDGYTF	TGCAGCGTTCTGAAAGGGGGCGGACCTCTTGATGGCTACACCTTC
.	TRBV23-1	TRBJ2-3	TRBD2	CASRPPKRGASTDTQYF	TGCGCCAGCAGACCTCCTAAGCGGGGGGCTAGCACAGATACGCAGTATTTT
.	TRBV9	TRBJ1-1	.	CASSPTDPLMNTEAFF	TGTGCCAGTTCCCCGACAGACCCCCTTATGAACACTGAAGCTTTCTTT
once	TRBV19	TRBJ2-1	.	CASSQPARVAYNEQFF	TGTGCCAGTAGTCAACCCGCCAGGGTGGCCTACAATGAGCAGTTCTTC
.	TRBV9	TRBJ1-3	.	CASSVGQPISGNTIYF	TGTGCCAGCAGCGTAGGACAGCCGATCTCTGGAAACACCATATATTTT
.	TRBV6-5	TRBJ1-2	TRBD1	CASRTGQGGIGYTF	TGTGCCAGCAGAACGGGACAGGGAGGTATTGGCTACACCTTC
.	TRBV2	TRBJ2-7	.	CASSGSGINGYEQYF	TGTGCCAGCAGTGGATCCGGGATAAATGGGTACGAGCAGTACTTC
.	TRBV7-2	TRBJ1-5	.	CASTLREGEGQPQHF	TGTGCCAGCACCCTCCGGGAAGGGGAGGGACAGCCCCAGCATTTT
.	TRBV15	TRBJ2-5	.	CATSRDAGAPETQYF	TGTGCCACCAGCAGAGATGCGGGGGCTCCTGAGACCCAGTACTTC
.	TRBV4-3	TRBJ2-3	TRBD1	CASSQDGGQGWSDTQYF	TGCGCCAGCAGCCAAGATGGGGGACAGGGCTGGTCAGATACGCAGTATTTT
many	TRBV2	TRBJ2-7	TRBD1	CASSGSNRGLDEQYF	TGTGCCAGCAGTGGGTCAAACAGGGGGCTTGACGAGCAGTACTTC
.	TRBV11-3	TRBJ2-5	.	CASSIPQLRGGGETQYF	TGTGCCAGCAGCATCCCCCAATTGAGGGGTGGAGGGGAGACCCAGTACTTC
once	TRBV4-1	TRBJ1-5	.	CASSQEVGTPLGPQHF	TGCGCCAGCAGCCAAGAAGTCGGGACACCTCTGGGGCCCCAGCATTTT
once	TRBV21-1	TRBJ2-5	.	CASSKAAAVRQETQYF	TGTGCCAGCAGCAAAGCAGCGGCCGTCCGTCAAGAGACCCAGTACTTC
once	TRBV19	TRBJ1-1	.	CASSRSRGLYTEAFF	TGTGCCAGTAGTAGGAGCAGGGGCTTGTACACTGAAGCTTTCTTT
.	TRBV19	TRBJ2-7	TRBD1	CASSIEDRVNEQYF	TGTGCCAGTAGTATAGAAGACAGGGTCAACGAGCAGTACTTC
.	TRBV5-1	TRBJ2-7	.	CASSLLSTVYEQYF	TGCGCCAGCAGCCTCCTATCGACAGTCTACGAGCAGTACTTC
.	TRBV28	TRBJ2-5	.	CASSFEETQYF	TGTGCCAGCAGTTTCGAAGAGACCCAGTACTTC
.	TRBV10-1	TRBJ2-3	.	CARLTCADTQYF	TGCGCCAGACTCACCTGCGCAGATACGCAGTATTTT
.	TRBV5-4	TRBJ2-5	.	CASSPGQPQETQYF	TGTGCCAGCAGCCCAGGACAGCCTCAAGAGACCCAGTACTTC
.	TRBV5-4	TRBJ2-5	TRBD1	CASSSYRGLETQYF	TGTGCCAGCAGCTCATACAGGGGGCTGGAGACCCAGTACTTC
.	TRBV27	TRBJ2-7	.	CASSPFGGDYEQYF	TGTGCCAGCAGTCCCTTCGGCGGCGACTACGAGCAGTACTTC
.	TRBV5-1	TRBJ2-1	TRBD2	CASSLGGLAGGHEQFF	TGCGCCAGCAGCTTGGGCGGACTAGCGGGAGGACATGAGCAGTTCTTC
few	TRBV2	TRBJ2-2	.	CASSEQRIGELFF	TGTGCCAGCAGTGAACAGAGGATCGGGGAGCTGTTTTTT
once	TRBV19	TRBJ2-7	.	CASSPTMDHEQYF	TGTGCCAGTAGCCCGACTATGGACCACGAGCAGTACTTC
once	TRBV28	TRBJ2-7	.	CASSLLVIGNHEQYF	TGTGCCAGCAGTTTATTAGTGATCGGGAACCACGAGCAGTACTTC
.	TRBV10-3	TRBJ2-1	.	CAIMTEDNEQFF	TGTGCCATCATGACAGAGGACAATGAGCAGTTCTTC
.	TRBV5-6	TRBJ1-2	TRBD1	CASSPDRGYGYTF	TGTGCCAGCAGCCCCGACAGGGGCTATGGCTACACCTTC
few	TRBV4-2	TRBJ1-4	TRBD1	CASRRIQGAGEKLFF	TGTGCCAGCAGACGAATTCAGGGGGCAGGAGAAAAACTGTTTTTT
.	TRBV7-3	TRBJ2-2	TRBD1	CASSQGQSTGELFF	TGTGCCAGCAGCCAGGGACAGTCTACCGGGGAGCTGTTTTTT
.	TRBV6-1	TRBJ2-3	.	CASRAGPSTDTQYF	TGTGCCAGCAGAGCGGGCCCTTCCACAGATACGCAGTATTTT
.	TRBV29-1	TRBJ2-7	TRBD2	CSVVSAGAYEQYF	TGCAGCGTTGTTTCAGCGGGAGCCTACGAGCAGTACTTC
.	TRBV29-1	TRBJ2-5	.	CSVEDVGQIQETQYF	TGCAGCGTTGAAGATGTGGGACAAATCCAAGAGACCCAGTACTTC
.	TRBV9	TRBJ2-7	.	CASSVGNTAYEQYF	TGTGCCAGCAGCGTAGGCAACACAGCCTACGAGCAGTACTTC
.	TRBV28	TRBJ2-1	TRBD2	CASSLGLAGPYNEQFF	TGTGCCAGCAGTTTGGGCCTAGCGGGCCCCTACAATGAGCAGTTCTTC
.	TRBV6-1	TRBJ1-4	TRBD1	CASSERGDRRLMANEKLFF	TGTGCCAGCAGTGAAAGGGGGGACAGAAGATTGATGGCTAATGAAAAACTGTTTTTT
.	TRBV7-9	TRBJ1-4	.	CASSFSGKLFF	TGTGCCAGCAGCTTTTCGGGTAAACTGTTTTTT
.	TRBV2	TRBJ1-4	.	CASSRQDATNEKLFF	TGTGCCAGCAGCAGACAGGACGCAACTAATGAAAAACTGTTTTTT
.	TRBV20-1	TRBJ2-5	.	CSASDNALYF	TGCAGTGCTAGTGACAATGCCTTGTACTTC
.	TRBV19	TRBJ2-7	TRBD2	CASSTIAGSPYEQYF	TGTGCCAGTAGTACAATAGCGGGATCTCCGTACGAGCAGTACTTC
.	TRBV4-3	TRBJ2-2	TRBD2	CASSWGLAGGGSGELFF	TGCGCCAGCAGCTGGGGACTAGCGGGAGGAGGTTCCGGGGAGCTGTTTTTT